This TCR beta chain emerged from a study of PD-1 blockade in mismatch repair-deficient tumors. Overall study: Patients had about a dozen mismatch repair-deficient cancer types, all previously treated and progressing.

Profiled with immunoSEQ multiplex PCR; TCRdb holds only in-frame clones, not every one. The sample carries more than 40,000 clones, over 70% recorded once. Study findings and constraints: Tumor-resident clones, often absent from pretreatment blood, expanded after pembrolizumab and then contracted.

The germline V gene has CDR1 LNHDA and CDR2 SQIVND (reference sequence). The CDR3 is 13 amino acids. Trimming took off 1 base at V and 11 bases at J, with 9 bases between the two ends. Comments on this clone: Its antigen is unidentified.

PCR or immunohistochemistry showed mismatch repair deficiency in every enrolled patient. TCR sequencing covered three patients who responded to pembrolizumab. Specimen: peripheral blood, collected 20 weeks after starting pembrolizumab. The chain links TRBV19 to TRBJ2-6; a weak D match, TRBD2 (5 bases). The source of this sequence is an adult with mismatch repair-deficient cancer. The CDR3 coding sequence is TGTGCCAGTAGTATAGCGGGGTTTCACGTCCTGACTTTC. It codes for CASSIAGFHVLTF.